This T cell receptor (beta chain) was retrieved from a study of vaccination and CD4 T cells after COVID-19. Remarks on this clonotype: Its matching antigen is unknown.

Cultured CD4+ T-cell DNA underwent Oncomine TCR Beta short-read sequencing. Genomic DNA from cultured CD4+ T cells was extracted. MiXCR, applied by TCRdb to the PCR reads, yields one record per CDR3 protein. The sample comprises 9,900 or so distinct CDR3 sequences, 25% to 30% of which are singletons, and 10% to 15% rests with the top ten. Treatment noted: approximately nine-day PBMC culture with coronavirus spike peptide pools or control peptides (ViraFEST assay). CD4+ T lymphocytes from the unexposed donor were collected before the COVID-19 pandemic (2011-2018). The ends lost 2 bases at V and 4 bases at J; junction bases unmatched: 8. The CDR3 contains 16 residues. Germline lookup yields CDR1 SEHNR and CDR2 FQNEAQ (reference sequence).

The chain joins TRBV7-9 to TRBJ2-5; 9 bases line up with TRBD2. The sequence came from a human donor in good health. Sequencing used CD4+ T cells from blood, cultured in vitro. The chain's CDR3 is CASSLWAGGPGETQYF. The CDR3 coding sequence is TGTGCCAGCAGCTTATGGGCGGGAGGGCCGGGAGAGACCCAGTACTTC. The variable domain in full, completed from reference TRBV7-9 and TRBJ2-5, reads DTGVSQNPRHKITKRGQNVTFRCDPISEHNRLYWYRQTLGQGPEFLTYFQNEAQLEKSRLLSDRFSAERPKGSFSTLEIQRTEQGDSAMYLCASSLWAGGPGETQYFGPGTRLLVL.